The clone carrying this T cell receptor (beta chain) was picked up a small number of times. Its antigen remains unidentified. This entry is derived from a study of human T cells and chemical hapten exposure. Study in general: Chiefly women, the patients showed alopecia areata, totalis or universalis.

TCRdb redid the calling of the RACE reads with MiXCR, one entry per CDR3 protein. The sample has some 91,000 distinct CDR3 sequences, around an eighth seen once. Whole-study results and caveats: PT1 expanded TCR counts and patch test score were linked, and their correlation was positive.

Time point specified: patch test 1, 2 weeks after DPC sensitization. As to treatment: therapeutic diphenylcyclopropenone sensitization with weekly scalp DPC. Between the trimmed V and J ends, which lost 5 bases and 3 bases, there was a span of 20 bases. This CDR3 has 17 residues. CDR1 is SEHNR and CDR2 is FQNEAQ in the germline V gene (reference sequence). The starting material was whole blood, obtained in connection with sensitization to the hapten diphenylcyclopropenone (DPC). This clonotype was sampled from a woman aged 40 to 49 with alopecia areata. Some clones in this sample may be carry-over from other donors' samples. The rearrangement uses TRBV7-9 and TRBJ2-1; D unclear. Here the CDR3 DNA reads TGTGCCAGCAGCCCCAAAGGGCTAGGTACAGTCTACAATGAGCAGTTCTTC. It codes for CASSPKGLGTVYNEQFF.